The 20 T cell receptor beta chains below were found in one sample sequenced in a study of glioma-infiltrating T cells listed by TCRdb under 2016. This sample was sequenced with an Illumina MiSeq. The iRepertoire nested amplicon-rescue multiplex PCR (arm-PCR) platform was used to amplify TCR alpha and beta CDR3 regions from RNA. The public reads were quality trimmed at Q25 with fastp and then assembled into clones with MiXCR by TCRdb, keeping productive beta chains. CDR3 protein sequences are deduplicated, and each keeps its most common genes and DNA. The table for this sample lists 300,000 to 450,000 distinct CDR3 sequences; 35% to 45% of them were counted only once. The ten biggest clones cover about 12% of the sample. Material: glioma tissue, nonneoplastic brain tissue, or PBMCs (not recorded which). The source of these receptors is a human donor with low-grade glioma or glioblastoma, undergoing nonglioma brain surgery, or in good health (not recorded which).

The DNA for the CDR3 is TGTGCCAGCACCCGTAGCGGGAGATTAGCAGATACGCAGTATTTT. It yields the protein CASTRSGRLADTQYF. This chain uses TRBV7-9 with TRBJ2-3; 9 bases map to TRBD2. Germline CDR1 and CDR2: SEHNR and FQNEAQ (reference sequence). This CDR3 is built from 15 residues. V was clipped by 7 bases and J by 4 bases; unmatched bases: 9.

Of note for this clonotype: One end of the junction is discordant with germline, which a read error may explain. The chain recombines TRBV29-1 with TRBJ2-5; 8 nucleotides match TRBD2. Germline V gene sequence: CDR1 SQVTM, CDR2 ANQGSEA. The CDR3 extends over 13 amino acids. The CDR3, as DNA: TGCAGCGCTTGGACTAGCAGTCAAGAGGCCCAGTACTTC. Its translation is CSAWTSSQEAQYF.

For this clonotype: A clone one base away is much larger, so this may be a read error. V is TRBV27 and J is TRBJ1-5; D call uncertain. CDR3 size: 15 residues. V lost 10 bases and J 4 bases, leaving 20 bases between the germline ends. Per germline, CDR1 MNHEY and CDR2 SMNVEV (reference sequence). The chain's CDR3 is CAISPGRAQNQPQHF. The CDR3 nucleotides read TGTGCCATCAGCCCTGGTAGGGCGCAAAATCAGCCCCAGCATTTT.

The rearrangement uses TRBV29-1 and TRBJ2-3; the match to TRBD2 covers 8 bases. Per the germline V gene, CDR1 is SQVTM and CDR2 is ANQGSEA. CDR3 length equals 16 residues. V lost 2 bases, J lost 0 bases, and 7 bases stayed unmatched. The CDR3 spells CSVEPWTSRSTDTQYF. In nucleotides, the CDR3 is TGCAGCGTTGAACCCTGGACTAGCAGGAGCACAGATACGCAGTATTTT.

This clonotype came up once. A read error may be the cause here, since a much bigger clone is one base away. This chain uses TRBV27 with TRBJ1-2, with 8 bases aligning to TRBD1. The germline CDR1 and CDR2 sequences are MNHEY and SMNVEV (reference sequence). The CDR3 is made up of 13 amino acids. The CDR3: CASSYRTGYGCTF. CDR3 DNA sequence: TGTGCCAGCAGTTACCGGACAGGGTATGGCTGCACCTTC.

The V call is TRBV7-2, the J call TRBJ2-2; unclear D gene. Between the trimmed V and J ends, which lost 1 base and 6 bases, there was a span of 6 bases. Germline assignment: CDR1 SGHTA and CDR2 FQGNSA. The CDR3 contains 13 residues. This chain's CDR3 is CASSLGSSGELFF. For the CDR3, the DNA is TGTGCCAGCAGCTTAGGTTCCTCCGGGGAGCTGTTTTTT.

V and J are TRBV19 and TRBJ2-2; 10 bases agree with TRBD2. V lost 8 bases, J lost 5 bases, and 5 bases stayed unmatched. Germline V gives CDR1 LNHDA, CDR2 SQIVND (reference sequence). The CDR3 covers 14 residues. CDR3 coding DNA: TGTGCCAGTCTGACTAGCGGGCGAACCGGGGAGCTGTTTTTT. Amino acid sequence: CASLTSGRTGELFF.

This clonotype was counted many times. The rearrangement joins TRBV28 to TRBJ1-2; no clear D gene. This CDR3 is 13 amino acids long. V lost 10 bases and J lost 6, with 18 bases in between. Germline CDR1 is MDHEN and CDR2 is SYDVKM. The DNA for the CDR3 is TGTGCCATCACGGGCCCGGCGCGGGATGGCTACACCTTC. Its translation: CAITGPARDGYTF.

This clonotype occurred once. A much larger clone lies a single base off, so this may be a read error. The J gene is TRBJ1-2, the V gene TRBV28; no firm D call. Trimming left V 6 bases short and J 3 bases short, with 17 bases between. The CDR3 is 15 residues long. Germline values: CDR1 MDHEN, CDR2 SYDVKM. CDR3 sequence (DNA): TGTGCCAGCAGCCGCCCCGGGCGGTGGTACTATGGCTACACCTTC. Translated, it gives CASSRPGRWYYGYTF.

This clonotype was observed a few times. The CDR3 DNA follows: TGTGCCAGCAGTGAAATACTAATACTCCTCGCTAACTATGGCTACACCTTC. This translates into CASSEILILLANYGYTF. The chain has TRBV2 and TRBJ1-2; D is uncertain. The CDR3 extends over 17 amino acids. Germline CDR1 SNHLY, CDR2 FYNNEI. V was clipped by 2 bases and J by 0 bases, with 16 bases between them. The full variable domain, completed using reference TRBV2 and TRBJ1-2, is EPEVTQTPSHQVTQMGQEVILRCVPISNHLYFYWYRQILGQKVEFLVSFYNNEISEKSEIFDDQFSVERPDGSNFTLKIRSTKLEDSAMYFCASSEILILLANYGYTFGSGTRLTVV.

This clonotype has a handful of counts. The chain links TRBV7-2 to TRBJ1-3, with TRBD1 as a possible D gene (5 bases). The CDR3 has 13 amino acids. CDR1 and CDR2 from the germline V gene are SGHTA and FQGNSA. Trimming left V 6 bases short and J 2 bases short, with 8 bases between. Here the CDR3 DNA reads TGTGCCAGCAGGGAGGGGCCTGGAAACACCATATATTTT. This encodes CASREGPGNTIYF.

This clonotype was seen ten or more times. The rearrangement links TRBV6-2 or TRBV6-3 to TRBJ2-7; no definite D call. The CDR3 extends over 13 amino acids. The V end was cut by 6 bases, the J end by 3 bases, with 12 bases between. Per the germline V gene, CDR1 is MNHEY and CDR2 is SVGEGT. CDR3 DNA sequence: TGTGCCAGCAGCGAGACGTACTACTACGAGCAGTACTTC. Amino acids: CASSETYYYEQYF.

The chain uses TRBV19 and TRBJ2-1; 10 bases align to TRBD2. The CDR3 totals 13 residues. Trimming removed 8 bases from V and 7 bases from J; junction bases left unmatched: 5. CDR1 is LNHDA and CDR2 is SQIVND in the germline V gene (reference sequence). CDR3 loop: CASETLAGNEQFF. The CDR3 bases are TGTGCCAGTGAAACACTAGCGGGGAATGAGCAGTTCTTC.

This sequence joins TRBV4-1 and TRBJ2-2; 8 bases are shared with TRBD1. Losses at the gene ends were 2 bases for V and 0 bases for J; bases not matched to a gene: 14. CDR1 is MGHRA, CDR2 YSYEKL, per germline. The CDR3 is made up of 20 amino acids. CDR3 protein: CASSQTPVQGAAANTGELFF. The CDR3 nucleotides are TGCGCCAGCAGCCAAACCCCGGTTCAGGGGGCCGCCGCGAACACCGGGGAGCTGTTTTTT.

V and J are TRBV14 and TRBJ2-7; no clear D gene. V lost 2 bases and J 9 bases, leaving 14 bases between the germline ends. This CDR3 is built from 13 residues. Germline values: CDR1 SGHDN, CDR2 FVKESK. CDR3 loop: CASSQSPGGVQYF. Here the CDR3 DNA reads TGTGCCAGCAGCCAAAGCCCAGGTGGTGTGCAGTACTTC.

This clonotype was observed a few times. The chain has TRBV28 and TRBJ2-7, with TRBD1 as a possible D gene (8 bases). Trimming took off 11 bases at V and 5 bases at J, with 16 bases between the two ends. The germline CDR1 and CDR2 sequences are MDHEN and SYDVKM. The CDR3 runs 12 residues. The CDR3 reads CARNRGGNEQYF. The CDR3 DNA sequence: TGTGCCCGCAACAGGGGGGGCAACGAGCAGTACTTC.

In this sample, this clonotype turned up many times. The chain combines TRBV20-1 with TRBJ1-2, with no clear D. CDR1 and CDR2 (germline): DFQATT, SNEGSKA (reference sequence). V gave up 5 bases and J gave up 10 bases, with 11 bases separating them. The CDR3 loop spans 10 amino acids. The CDR3 region is CSAYNGDYTF. The CDR3 region has the DNA TGCAGTGCTTACAACGGGGACTACACCTTC.

This clonotype occurred many times. The genes are TRBV7-6 and TRBJ2-3, with D possibly being TRBD2 (5 bases). CDR1 is SGHVS and CDR2 is FNYEAQ in the germline V gene. V lost 1 base and J lost 4, with 9 bases in between. CDR3 length equals 14 residues. As DNA, the CDR3 is TGTGCCAGCAGCTTAGAGTTGAGGGCAGATACGCAGTATTTT. Its protein is CASSLELRADTQYF.

The chain carries TRBV6-1 and TRBJ1-2, with D possibly TRBD1 on 5 matching bases. There are 14 residues in the CDR3. Germline loops: CDR1 MNHNS, CDR2 SASEGT. The germline V and J ends were trimmed by 3 bases and 6 bases, with 14 bases remaining between them. The CDR3: CASSDQQDSDGYTF. CDR3 DNA sequence: TGTGCCAGCAGTGATCAACAGGACTCAGATGGCTACACCTTC.

There are many counts of this clonotype. This chain uses TRBV27 with TRBJ2-3, with D tentatively TRBD1 or TRBD2 (5 bases each). This CDR3 region has 14 residues. Trimming shortened V by 2 bases and J by 5 bases, and 11 bases separated the two germline ends. From germline, CDR1 is MNHEY and CDR2 SMNVEV (reference sequence). CDR3 in DNA: TGTGCCAGCAGTTTACGGGGTAGGGGAGATACGCAGTATTTT. Its protein product is CASSLRGRGDTQYF.